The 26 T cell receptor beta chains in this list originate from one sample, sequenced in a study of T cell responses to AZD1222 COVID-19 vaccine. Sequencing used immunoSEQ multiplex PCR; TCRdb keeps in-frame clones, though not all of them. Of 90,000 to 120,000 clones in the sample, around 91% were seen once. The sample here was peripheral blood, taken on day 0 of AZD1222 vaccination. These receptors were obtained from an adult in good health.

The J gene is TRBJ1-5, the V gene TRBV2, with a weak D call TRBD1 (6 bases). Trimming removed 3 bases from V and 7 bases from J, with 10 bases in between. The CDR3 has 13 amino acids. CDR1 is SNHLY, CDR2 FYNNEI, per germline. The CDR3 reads CASSEQGRQPQHF. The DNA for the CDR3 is TGTGCCAGCAGTGAGCAGGGGAGGCAGCCCCAGCATTTT.

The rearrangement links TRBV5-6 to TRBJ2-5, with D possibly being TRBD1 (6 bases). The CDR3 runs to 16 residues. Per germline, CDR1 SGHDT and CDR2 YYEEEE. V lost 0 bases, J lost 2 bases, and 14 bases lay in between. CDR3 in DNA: TGTGCCAGCAGCTTGGTTGGGGGCGCCGGACAAGAGACCCAGTACTTC. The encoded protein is CASSLVGGAGQETQYF. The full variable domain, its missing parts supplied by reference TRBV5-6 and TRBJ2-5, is DAGVTQSPTHLIKTRGQQVTLRCSPKSGHDTVSWYQQALGQGPQFIFQYYEEEERQRGNFPDRFSGHQFPNYSSELNVNALLLGDSALYLCASSLVGGAGQETQYFGPGTRLLVL.

In DNA form, the CDR3 reads TGTGCCAGCAGCGAGACAAATAGCTCCTATAATTCACCCCTCCACTTT. Its protein is CASSETNSSYNSPLHF. The gene calls are TRBV5-6 and TRBJ1-6, with D hard to call. The CDR3 contains 16 residues. CDR1 is SGHDT and CDR2 is YYEEEE in the germline V gene. V lost 4 bases, J lost 0 bases, and 11 bases lay in between.

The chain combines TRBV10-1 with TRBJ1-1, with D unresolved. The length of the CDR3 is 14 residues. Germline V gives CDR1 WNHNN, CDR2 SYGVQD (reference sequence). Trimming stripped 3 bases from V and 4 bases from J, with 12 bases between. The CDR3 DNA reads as TGCGCCAGCAGTGAAGGTCGGGAACTCACTGAAGCTTTCTTT. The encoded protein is CASSEGRELTEAFF.

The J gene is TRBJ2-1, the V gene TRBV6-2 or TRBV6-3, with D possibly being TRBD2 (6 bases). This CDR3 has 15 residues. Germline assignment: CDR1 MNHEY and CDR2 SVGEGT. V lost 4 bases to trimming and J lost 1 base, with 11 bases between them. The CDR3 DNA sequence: TGTGCCAGCAGTTTACTGGGGGGATCCTACAATGAGCAGTTCTTC. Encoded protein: CASSLLGGSYNEQFF.

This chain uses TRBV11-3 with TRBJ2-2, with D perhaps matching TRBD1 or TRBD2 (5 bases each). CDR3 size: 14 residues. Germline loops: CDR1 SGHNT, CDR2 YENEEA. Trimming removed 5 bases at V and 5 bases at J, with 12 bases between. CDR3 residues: CASSTGPTTGELFF. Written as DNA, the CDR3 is TGTGCCAGCAGCACGGGACCGACTACCGGGGAGCTGTTTTTT.

The CDR3 is CASRQGADEQFF. For the CDR3, the DNA is TGTGCCAGCCGACAGGGGGCTGATGAGCAGTTCTTC. The rearrangement joins TRBV19 to TRBJ2-1, with 10 bases identical to TRBD1. CDR1 LNHDA and CDR2 SQIVND come from the germline V gene (reference sequence). This CDR3 is 12 amino acids long. V shed 9 bases, J shed 8 bases, and the junction held 4 bases outside the gene matches.

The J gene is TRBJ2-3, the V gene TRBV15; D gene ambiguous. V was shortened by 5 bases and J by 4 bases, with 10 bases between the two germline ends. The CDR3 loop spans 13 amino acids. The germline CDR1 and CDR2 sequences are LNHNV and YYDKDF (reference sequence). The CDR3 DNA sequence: TGTGCCACCAGCCGAAACTCAGCAGATACGCAGTATTTT. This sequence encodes CATSRNSADTQYF.

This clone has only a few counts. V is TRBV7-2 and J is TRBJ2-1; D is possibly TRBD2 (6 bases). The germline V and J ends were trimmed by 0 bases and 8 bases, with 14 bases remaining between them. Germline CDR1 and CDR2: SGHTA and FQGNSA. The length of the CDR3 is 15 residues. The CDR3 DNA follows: TGTGCCAGCAGCTTAGCGGGACTTGCAAACGATGAGCAGTTCTTC. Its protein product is CASSLAGLANDEQFF.

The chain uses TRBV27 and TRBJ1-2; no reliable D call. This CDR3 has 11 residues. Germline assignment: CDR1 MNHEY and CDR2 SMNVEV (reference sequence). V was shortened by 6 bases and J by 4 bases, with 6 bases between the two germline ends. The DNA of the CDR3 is TGTGCCAGCAGGGACGGCTATGGCTACACCTTC. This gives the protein CASRDGYGYTF.

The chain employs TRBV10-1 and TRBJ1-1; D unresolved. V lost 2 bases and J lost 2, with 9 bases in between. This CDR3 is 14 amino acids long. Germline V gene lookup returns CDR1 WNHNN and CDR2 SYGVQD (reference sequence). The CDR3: CASSETRANTEAFF. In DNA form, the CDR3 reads TGCGCCAGCAGTGAGACTCGGGCAAACACTGAAGCTTTCTTT.

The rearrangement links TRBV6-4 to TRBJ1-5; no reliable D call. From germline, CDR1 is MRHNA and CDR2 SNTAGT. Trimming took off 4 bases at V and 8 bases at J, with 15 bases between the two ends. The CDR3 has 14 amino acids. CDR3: CASSVEPGGEPQHF. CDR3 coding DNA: TGTGCCAGCAGTGTTGAACCGGGAGGCGAGCCCCAGCATTTT.

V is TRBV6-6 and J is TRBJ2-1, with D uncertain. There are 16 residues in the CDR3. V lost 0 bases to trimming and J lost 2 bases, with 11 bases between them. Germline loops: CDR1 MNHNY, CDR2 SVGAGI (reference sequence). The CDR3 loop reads CASSYSSGVPYNEQFF. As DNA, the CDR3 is TGTGCCAGCAGTTACTCGAGTGGGGTGCCCTACAATGAGCAGTTCTTC.

CDR3 amino acids: CASPPGGGGGYTF. CDR3 nucleotide sequence: TGTGCCAGCCCACCTGGGGGTGGGGGAGGCTACACCTTC. The chain links TRBV5-7 to TRBJ1-2; D possibly corresponds to TRBD1 (5 bases). TRBV5-7 is annotated as an ORF whose role is uncertain. The CDR3 sequence is 13 residues long. The ends were cut back, 7 bases at V and 8 bases at J, with 18 bases in the middle.

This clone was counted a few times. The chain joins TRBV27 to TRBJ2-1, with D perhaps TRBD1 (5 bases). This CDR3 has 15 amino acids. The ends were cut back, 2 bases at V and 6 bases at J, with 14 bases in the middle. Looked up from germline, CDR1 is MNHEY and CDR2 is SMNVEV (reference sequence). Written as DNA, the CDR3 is TGTGCCAGCAGTTTAAGGGGTGGAGTACCCAATGAGCAGTTCTTC. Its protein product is CASSLRGGVPNEQFF.

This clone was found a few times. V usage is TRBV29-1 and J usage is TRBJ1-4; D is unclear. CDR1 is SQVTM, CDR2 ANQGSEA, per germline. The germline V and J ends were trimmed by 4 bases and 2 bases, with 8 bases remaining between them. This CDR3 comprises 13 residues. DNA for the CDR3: TGCAGCGTTGTGGGCGCCACTAATGAAAAACTGTTTTTT. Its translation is CSVVGATNEKLFF.

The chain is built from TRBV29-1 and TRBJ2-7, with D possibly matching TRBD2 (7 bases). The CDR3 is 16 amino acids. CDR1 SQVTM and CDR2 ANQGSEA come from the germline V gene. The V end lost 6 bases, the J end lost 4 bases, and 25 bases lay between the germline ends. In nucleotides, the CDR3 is TGCAGCGTGGGGGAGGGCCTCCGGGGGCAAGAGTACGAGCAGTACTTC. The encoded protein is CSVGEGLRGQEYEQYF.

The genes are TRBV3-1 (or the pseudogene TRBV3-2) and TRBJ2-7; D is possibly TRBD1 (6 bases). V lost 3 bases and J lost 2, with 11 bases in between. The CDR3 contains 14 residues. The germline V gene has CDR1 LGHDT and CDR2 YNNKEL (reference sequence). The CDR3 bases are TGTGCCAGCAGCCACCGGACAGAGCCCTACGAGCAGTACTTC. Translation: CASSHRTEPYEQYF.

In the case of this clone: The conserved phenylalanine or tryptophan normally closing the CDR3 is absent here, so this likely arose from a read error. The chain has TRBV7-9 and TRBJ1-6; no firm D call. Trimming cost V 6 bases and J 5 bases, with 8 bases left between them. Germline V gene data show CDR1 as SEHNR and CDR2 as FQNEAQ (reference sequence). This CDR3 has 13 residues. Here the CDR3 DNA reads TGTGCCAGCAGTTTTGGTGATAATTCACCCCTCCACCTT. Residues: CASSFGDNSPLHL.

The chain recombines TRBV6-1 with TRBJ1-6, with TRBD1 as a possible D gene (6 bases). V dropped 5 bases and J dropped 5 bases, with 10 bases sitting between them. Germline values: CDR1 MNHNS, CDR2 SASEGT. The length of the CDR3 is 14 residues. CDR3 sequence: CASSYAGDNSPLHF. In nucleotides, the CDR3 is TGTGCCAGCAGTTATGCAGGGGATAATTCACCCCTCCACTTT.

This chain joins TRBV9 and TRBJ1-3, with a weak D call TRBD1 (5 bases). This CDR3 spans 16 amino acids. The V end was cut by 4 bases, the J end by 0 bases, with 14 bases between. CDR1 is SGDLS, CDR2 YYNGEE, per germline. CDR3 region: CASSPQDGSSGNTIYF. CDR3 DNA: TGTGCCAGCAGCCCACAGGACGGGAGCTCTGGAAACACCATATATTTT.

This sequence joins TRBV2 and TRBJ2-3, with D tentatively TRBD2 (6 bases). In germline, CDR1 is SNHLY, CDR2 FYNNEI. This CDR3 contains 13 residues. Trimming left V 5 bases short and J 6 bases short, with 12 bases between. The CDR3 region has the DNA TGTGCCAGCAGTTGGGACTCACGGGATACGCAGTATTTT. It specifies CASSWDSRDTQYF.

CDR3 bases: TGCAGCGTTGAAGGGTCAGGTCCCCAGGATACGCAGTATTTT. Translating gives CSVEGSGPQDTQYF. The V call is TRBV29-1, the J call TRBJ2-3; D is undetermined. The CDR3 is made up of 14 amino acids. V lost 1 base and J 6 bases, leaving 14 bases between the germline ends. CDR1 and CDR2 from the germline V gene are SQVTM and ANQGSEA.

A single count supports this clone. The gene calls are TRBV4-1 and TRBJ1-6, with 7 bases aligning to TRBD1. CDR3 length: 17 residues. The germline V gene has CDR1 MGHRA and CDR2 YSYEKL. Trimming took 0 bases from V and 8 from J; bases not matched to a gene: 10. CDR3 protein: CASSQEGRQGRYSPLHF. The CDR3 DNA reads TGCGCCAGCAGCCAAGAGGGCCGACAGGGTCGTTATTCACCCCTCCACTTT.

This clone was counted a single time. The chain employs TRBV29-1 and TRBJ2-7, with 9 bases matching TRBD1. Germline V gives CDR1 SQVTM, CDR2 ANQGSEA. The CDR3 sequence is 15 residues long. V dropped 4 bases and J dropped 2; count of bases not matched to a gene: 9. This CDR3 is CSVVVQGTGTYEQYF. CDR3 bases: TGCAGCGTTGTCGTTCAGGGGACAGGGACCTACGAGCAGTACTTC.

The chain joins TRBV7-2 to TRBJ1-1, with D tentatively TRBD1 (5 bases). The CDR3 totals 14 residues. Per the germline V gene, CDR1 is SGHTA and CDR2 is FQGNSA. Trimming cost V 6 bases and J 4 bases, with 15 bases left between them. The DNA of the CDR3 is TGTGCCAGCAGTGTCGGGGGGGTTTTCACTGAAGCTTTCTTT. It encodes CASSVGGVFTEAFF.